This T cell receptor (beta chain) was observed in a study of response to subunit inactivated influenza vaccine. General study results and limits: The authors put forward the suggestion that each seasonal influenza vaccination may bring in only a limited number of new T cells.

TCRdb fed the RT-PCR reads into MiXCR, producing one record per CDR3 protein. Counted here are fewer than 650,000 distinct CDR3 sequences, roughly 13% occurring once; the ten biggest clones make up 10% to 15%. This CDR3 contains 15 residues. V gave up 2 bases and J gave up 9 bases, with 17 bases separating them. Germline CDR1 reads MNHEY; CDR2 reads SVGEGT. This clonotype was recorded at least ten times. Its antigen is not known. The chain employs TRBV6-2 or TRBV6-3 and TRBJ2-1; perhaps TRBD2 as D (6 bases). Specimen: PBMCs from blood, collected about 40 days after vaccination. The clonotype originates from a man aged 50-60 years who received an inactivated influenza vaccine. The CDR3: CASSYIGSGWGEQFF. In DNA, the CDR3 is TGTGCCAGCAGTTACATCGGGAGCGGTTGGGGTGAGCAGTTCTTC.